This T cell receptor (beta chain) was obtained from a study of sequential checkpoint blockade in melanoma. Across the study: 91 pretreatment tumor DNA samples were TCRβ immunosequenced. Study conclusions and caveats: Tumor T-cell fraction and clonality correlated with PD-L1 and CD8+ counts.

Clones were sequenced by immunoSEQ multiplex PCR, and TCRdb holds only the in-frame ones, with some missing. The top ten hold 14% of the sample, which has about 9,500 clones, under 30% seen once. The trim removed 3 bases at V and 5 bases at J, leaving 13 bases unmatched. Germline values: CDR1 SGHNT, CDR2 YENEEA. This CDR3 contains 17 residues. This clone was detected many times. The antigen is unknown. The treatment here: randomized to nivolumab then ipilimumab (arm A) or the reverse (arm B). The TCR comes from a human donor with melanoma. V is TRBV11-3 and J is TRBJ2-1; 7 positions agree with TRBD2. Here the sequenced sample was tumor tissue (inferred from file names), taken from a patient given nivolumab and ipilimumab in sequence. As DNA, the CDR3 is TGTGCCAGCAGCTTGGCGTGGTGGGCGGGGGACCACAATGAGCAGTTCTTC. Its protein product is CASSLAWWAGDHNEQFF.